Following are 12 T cell receptor beta chains from one sample sequenced in a study of T-cell reconstitution after alpha-beta-depleted transplantation in children. The authors prepared the TCRbeta library with unique molecular identifiers. TCRdb called the PCR reads again in MiXCR, with one record for every CDR3 protein. The sample includes some 830,000 distinct CDR3 sequences, 16% of them seen just once. This specimen was PBMCs, mostly from graft donor cells, taken 360 days after TCRalphabeta/CD19-depleted stem cell transplant. The receptor set was obtained from a male patient younger than 18 who had a stem cell transplant for acute lymphoblastic leukemia, so the T cells may come from the graft donor.

This clonotype was seen only a few times. The rearrangement links TRBV12-3 or TRBV12-4 to TRBJ2-7; maybe TRBD2 (5 bases). Trimming shortened V by 6 bases and J by 4 bases, and 22 bases separated the two germline ends. This CDR3 region has 16 residues. The CDR3 region has the DNA TGTGCCAGCAGCCGTCGGACTCCCCCGGTTGTTTACGAGCAGTACTTC. Protein product: CASSRRTPPVVYEQYF.

Ten or more counts support this clonotype. The chain combines TRBV7-9 with TRBJ2-7; possible D gene TRBD1, 6 bases. The CDR3 sequence is 15 residues long. V was pared by 5 bases and J by 7 bases, with 21 bases between. Germline CDR1 and CDR2: SEHNR and FQNEAQ (reference sequence). CDR3 in amino acids: CASSTGKRYSMEQYF. The CDR3 region has the DNA TGTGCCAGCAGCACAGGGAAGCGTTATAGTATGGAGCAGTACTTC.

J is TRBJ1-5 and V is TRBV20-1; 8 bases are shared with TRBD1. CDR1 is DFQATT, CDR2 SNEGSKA, per germline (reference sequence). The CDR3 runs to 15 residues. Losses at the gene ends were 3 bases for V and 3 bases for J; bases not matched to a gene: 7. The CDR3 loop is CSASPRTGPNQPQHF. CDR3 DNA: TGCAGTGCTAGCCCTAGGACAGGGCCCAATCAGCCCCAGCATTTT.

The V gene is TRBV13, the J gene TRBJ2-5; 9 positions match TRBD1. The CDR3 is 17 residues long. V gave up 0 bases and J gave up 5 bases; unmatched junction bases: 10. Germline V lookup: CDR1 PRHDT, CDR2 FYEKMQ (reference sequence). In nucleotides, the CDR3 is TGTGCCAGCAGCTTAGGGCACAGGGGGCGGTTTGGGGAGACCCAGTACTTC. This translates into CASSLGHRGRFGETQYF. Together with reference TRBV13 and TRBJ2-5, the CDR3 gives the full variable domain: AAGVIQSPRHLIKEKRETATLKCYPIPRHDTVYWYQQGPGQDPQFLISFYEKMQSDKGSIPDRFSAQQFSDYHSELNMSSLELGDSALYFCASSLGHRGRFGETQYFGPGTRLLVL.

The chain joins TRBV21-1 to TRBJ2-7. TRBV21-1 is an annotated pseudogene. This CDR3 is built from 13 residues. CDR3 amino acids: CASSAHLTYEQYF. The CDR3 DNA sequence: TGTGCCAGCAGCGCCCACCTAACCTACGAGCAGTACTTC.

Turning to this clonotype: At one end, the junction sequence differs from germline, possibly due to a read error. The CDR3 reads CSVQEVRGYTF. In DNA form, the CDR3 reads TGCAGCGTTCAAGAGGTTCGTGGCTACACCTTC. V usage is TRBV29-1 and J usage is TRBJ1-2; unclear D gene. This CDR3 has 11 residues. Looked up from germline, CDR1 is SQVTM and CDR2 is ANQGSEA.

The V gene is TRBV5-1, the J gene TRBJ1-1; D unclear. The length of the CDR3 is 15 residues. Trimming cost V 0 bases and J 3 bases, with 12 bases left between them. Germline CDR1 reads SGHRS; CDR2 reads YFSETQ. CDR3 loop: CASSLESAPYTEAFF. The DNA of the CDR3 is TGCGCCAGCAGCTTGGAATCGGCTCCCTACACTGAAGCTTTCTTT.

This clonotype was detected ten times or more. The chain links TRBV29-1 to TRBJ2-3; D may be TRBD1 or TRBD2 (7 bases each). Trimming pared 5 bases from V and 0 bases from J, leaving 15 bases between. CDR3 size: 15 residues. The V gene's germline CDR1 is SQVTM and CDR2 ANQGSEA. The CDR3 coding sequence is TGCAGCGTTATTGGGGGGGACAGAAGCACAGATACGCAGTATTTT. The encoded protein is CSVIGGDRSTDTQYF.

V usage is TRBV7-2 and J usage is TRBJ2-1; maybe TRBD2 (6 bases). Trimming removed 5 bases at V and 4 bases at J, with 12 bases between. The V gene's germline CDR1 is SGHTA and CDR2 FQGNSA. The CDR3 is 14 residues long. CDR3 in amino acids: CASSLRREYNEQFF. The DNA of the CDR3 is TGTGCCAGCAGCCTAAGACGGGAGTACAATGAGCAGTTCTTC.

This clonotype was recorded a few times. The genes are TRBV29-1 and TRBJ1-1; no clear D gene. The CDR3 consists of 13 residues. Looked up from germline, CDR1 is SQVTM and CDR2 is ANQGSEA. V shed 6 bases and J shed 6 bases, with 17 bases lying between them. CDR3 DNA sequence: TGCAGCGTCCTTGAACTACACGCTTCTGAAGCTTTCTTT. Protein sequence: CSVLELHASEAFF.

The genes are TRBV30 and TRBJ2-1; D call uncertain. The CDR3 length is 14 residues. Germline assignment: CDR1 GTSNPN and CDR2 SVGIG (reference sequence). V lost 1 base and J lost 2, with 9 bases in between. The CDR3 DNA follows: TGTGCCTGGAGTGCCCAGGCCCCCTACAATGAGCAGTTCTTC. The encoded protein is CAWSAQAPYNEQFF.

This sequence joins TRBV5-8 and TRBJ1-4; D gene ambiguous. Looked up from germline, CDR1 is SGHTS and CDR2 is YDEGEE. The V gene lost 2 bases and the J gene lost 7 bases, with 12 bases spanning the gap. This CDR3 has 14 residues. In DNA, the CDR3 is TGTGCCAGCAGCTTAGAAGCAAGGTCTGAAAAACTGTTTTTT. Translated: CASSLEARSEKLFF.